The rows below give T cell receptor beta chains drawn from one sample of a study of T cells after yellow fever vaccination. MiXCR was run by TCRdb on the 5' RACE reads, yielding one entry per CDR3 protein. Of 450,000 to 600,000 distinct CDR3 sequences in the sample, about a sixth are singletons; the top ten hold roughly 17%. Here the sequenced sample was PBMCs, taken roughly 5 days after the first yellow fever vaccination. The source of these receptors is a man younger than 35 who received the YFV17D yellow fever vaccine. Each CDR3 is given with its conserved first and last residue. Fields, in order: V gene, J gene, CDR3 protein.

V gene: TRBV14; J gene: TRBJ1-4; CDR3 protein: CASSRQGTANEKLFF
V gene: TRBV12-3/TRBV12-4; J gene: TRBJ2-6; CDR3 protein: CASSSSGLGANVLTF
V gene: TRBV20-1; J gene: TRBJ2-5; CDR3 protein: CSARDIAGGFETQYF
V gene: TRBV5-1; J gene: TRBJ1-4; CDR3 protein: CASSLELLGEGSGEKLFF
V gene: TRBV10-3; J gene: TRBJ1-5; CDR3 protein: CAITEQFNQPQHF
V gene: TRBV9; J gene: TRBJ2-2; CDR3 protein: CASSVAGGFTGELFF
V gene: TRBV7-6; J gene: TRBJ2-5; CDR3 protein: CASSRRGGTVGSGRQETQYF
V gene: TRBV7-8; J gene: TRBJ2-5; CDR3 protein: CASSFTGTSGAPTQYF
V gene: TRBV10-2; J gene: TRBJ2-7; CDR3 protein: CASSRRETYEQYF
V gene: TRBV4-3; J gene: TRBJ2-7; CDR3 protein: CASSQEYVSGWGHEQYF
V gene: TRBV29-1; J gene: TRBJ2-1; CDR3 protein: CSVTRQGTLHNEQFF
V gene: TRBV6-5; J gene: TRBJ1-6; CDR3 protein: CASSYQARDSPLHF
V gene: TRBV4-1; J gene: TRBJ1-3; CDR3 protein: CASRYRNFSGNTIYF
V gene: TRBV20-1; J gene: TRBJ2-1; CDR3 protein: CSAALRGPRGNEQFF
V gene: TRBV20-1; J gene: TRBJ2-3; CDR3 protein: CSALTSGEDTQYF
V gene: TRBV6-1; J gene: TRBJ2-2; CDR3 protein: CASSVDRHTGELFF